This TCR beta chain derives from a study of graft-versus-host responses after intestinal transplantation. As for the study in general: All recipients were given anti-thymocyte globulin induction, and tacrolimus and steroids were then administered for three to four years.

This clone was seen more than once but under ten times. This CDR3 is built from 16 residues. Trimming took 4 bases from V and 4 from J; bases not matched to a gene: 6. Sequencing used immunoSEQ multiplex PCR; TCRdb keeps in-frame clones, though not all of them. The sample lists 75,000 to 100,000 clones; about 84% were seen once. The TCR was taken from a human patient who received an intestinal transplant, so some T cells may come from the graft donor. Sample: PBMCs, taken 255 days after intestinal transplant. The rearrangement joins TRBV23-1 to TRBJ2-2; 10 nucleotides match TRBD1. TRBV23-1 belongs to the ORF category, with a function that is uncertain. The CDR3 DNA follows: TGCGCCAGCAGTCCCCGGACAGGGGGTTGCACCGGGGAGCTGTTTTTT. Its protein is CASSPRTGGCTGELFF.